A single sample is the source of the 20 T cell receptor beta chains below, sequenced in a study of cytomegalovirus exposure and HLA in healthy donors. It was with 60 Vbeta and 13 Jbeta primers that the PCR ran. TCRdb's table, derived via immunoSEQ multiplex PCR, lists solely in-frame clones and lacks some. The sample has 30,000 to 35,000 clones, 80% to 90% seen once. The specimen was PBMCs. Source of these receptors: a woman aged 18-35 years in good health and CMV-seronegative.

A single count supports this clone. This sequence joins TRBV30 and TRBJ1-6; TRBD1 matches at 8 bases. V was pared by 0 bases and J by 8 bases, with 12 bases of the junction left unmatched. The CDR3 spans 17 residues. Germline assignment: CDR1 GTSNPN and CDR2 SVGIG (reference sequence). The CDR3 DNA reads TGTGCCTGGAGTGTATCTTGGACAGGGATTTATGATTCACCCCTCCACTTT. This gives the protein CAWSVSWTGIYDSPLHF.

The CDR3 sequence is CASSLTGSDTQYF. CDR3 sequence (DNA): TGTGCCAGCAGCTTGACAGGTAGTGATACGCAGTATTTT. V is TRBV7-9 and J is TRBJ2-3; weak D call: TRBD1 (6 bases). The ends were cut back, 3 bases at V and 6 bases at J, with 10 bases in the middle. CDR3 size: 13 residues. CDR1 and CDR2 from the germline V gene are SEHNR and FQNEAQ (reference sequence).

This chain uses TRBV5-1 with TRBJ2-7; 10 nucleotides match TRBD2. The germline gives CDR1 SGHRS, CDR2 YFSETQ. The J segment lost 3 bases and the V segment lost 0 bases, leaving 6 bases of the junction unmatched. The length of the CDR3 is 16 residues. DNA for the CDR3: TGCGCCAGCAGCTTGGCCTTGCTAGCGGGGGTCTACGAGCAGTACTTC. Its protein is CASSLALLAGVYEQYF.

The J gene is TRBJ2-5, the V gene TRBV5-1; 9 bases are a match to TRBD1. The germline V gene has CDR1 SGHRS and CDR2 YFSETQ. V lost 2 bases to trimming and J lost 5 bases; unmatched junction nucleotides: 4. The CDR3 is made up of 14 amino acids. The CDR3 protein is CASSLTGGAETQYF. CDR3 bases: TGCGCCAGCAGCTTAACAGGGGGCGCGGAGACCCAGTACTTC.

The chain joins TRBV20-1 to TRBJ2-1, with 8 nucleotides matching TRBD1. This CDR3 contains 11 residues. The germline V gene has CDR1 DFQATT and CDR2 SNEGSKA (reference sequence). V trimming: 5 bases; J trimming: 9 bases; junction bases outside the gene matches: 3. CDR3 bases: TGCAGTGCTGACAGGGGCGGTGAGCAGTTCTTC. This sequence encodes CSADRGGEQFF.

The chain combines TRBV16 with TRBJ2-7; 10 bases are shared with TRBD1. Trimming at V came to 2 bases and at J to 1 base, leaving 5 bases not matched to a gene. Germline CDR1 is KGHSY and CDR2 is FQNENV. CDR3 length equals 16 residues. The CDR3 protein is CASSQRTGGLSYEQYF. The CDR3 region has the DNA TGTGCCAGCAGCCAAAGGACAGGGGGTCTTTCCTACGAGCAGTACTTC.

The chain carries TRBV4-2 and TRBJ2-7; 16 positions match TRBD2. The trim removed 2 bases at V and 2 bases at J, leaving 6 bases unmatched. Germline CDR1 LGHNA, CDR2 YNFKEQ. CDR3 length equals 18 residues. In nucleotides, the CDR3 is TGTGCCAGCAGCCAACTCTCCGGGACTAGCGGGAGGGCCTACGAGCAGTACTTC. It translates to CASSQLSGTSGRAYEQYF.

The CDR3 region has the DNA TGCAGCGTGCGGACTAGCGGGGGGAGCTCCTACAATGAGCAGTTCTTC. Residues: CSVRTSGGSSYNEQFF. The rearrangement links TRBV29-1 to TRBJ2-1; 14 bases fit TRBD2. CDR1 and CDR2 from the germline V gene are SQVTM and ANQGSEA. CDR3 length: 16 residues. Trimming at V came to 6 bases and at J to 0 bases, leaving 4 bases not matched to a gene.

Turning to this clone: One end of the junction fails to match germline, which may point to a read error. The chain combines TRBV6-6 with TRBJ1-2, with D possibly TRBD1 on 5 matching bases. Per germline, CDR1 MNHNY and CDR2 SVGAGI (reference sequence). The CDR3 spans 15 residues. The CDR3 DNA sequence: TGTGCCAGCAGTTACGGGGGGAGGGCTACCTATGGCTACCCCTTC. Protein product: CASSYGGRATYGYPF.

This clone has only one observation. This chain joins TRBV7-2 and TRBJ2-1; D perhaps matches TRBD2 (6 bases). This CDR3 comprises 15 residues. The V gene's germline CDR1 is SGHTA and CDR2 FQGNSA. Trimming shortened V by 5 bases and J by 3 bases, and 14 bases separated the two germline ends. CDR3 sequence reads: CASSLGLPLYNEQFF. CDR3 bases: TGTGCCAGCAGCCTGGGACTCCCTCTCTACAATGAGCAGTTCTTC.

The chain carries TRBV19 and TRBJ2-3; TRBD2 aligns across 7 bases. J lost 2 bases, V lost 2 bases, and 13 bases had no gene match. This CDR3 has 18 amino acids. Germline CDR1 reads LNHDA; CDR2 reads SQIVND (reference sequence). In nucleotides, the CDR3 is TGTGCCAGTAGTATACCGGGACGGGGAGCGGGGTTCACAGATACGCAGTATTTT. Amino acid sequence: CASSIPGRGAGFTDTQYF.

The V gene is TRBV7-6, the J gene TRBJ2-1; a weak D match, TRBD2 (6 bases). Trimming removed 1 base at V and 15 bases at J, with 16 bases between. The CDR3 totals 13 residues. CDR1 is SGHVS and CDR2 is FNYEAQ in the germline V gene. The CDR3 region is CASSLEAGHPPFF. The CDR3 nucleotides are TGTGCCAGCAGCTTAGAGGCGGGGCATCCCCCGTTCTTC.

This chain uses TRBV5-6 with TRBJ2-1; maybe TRBD2 (6 bases). Germline loops: CDR1 SGHDT, CDR2 YYEEEE. The V gene lost 4 bases and the J gene lost 4 bases, with 12 bases spanning the gap. This CDR3 region has 14 residues. CDR3 nucleotides: TGTGCCAGCAGCGAGGGACTCCTATACAATGAGCAGTTCTTC. Translated, it gives CASSEGLLYNEQFF.

The J gene is TRBJ2-1, the V gene TRBV19, with a weak D call TRBD1 (6 bases). The CDR3 runs to 14 residues. CDR1 and CDR2 from the germline V gene are LNHDA and SQIVND (reference sequence). Between the trimmed V and J ends, which lost 1 base and 4 bases, there was a span of 8 bases. CDR3 nucleotides: TGTGCCAGTAGTATAGGGGGGCTATACAATGAGCAGTTCTTC. Its translation: CASSIGGLYNEQFF.

This chain joins TRBV25-1 and TRBJ2-1, with a possible D match to TRBD2 (7 bases). Trimming shortened V by 3 bases and J by 7 bases, and 16 bases separated the two germline ends. Germline CDR1 is MGHDK and CDR2 is SYGVNS. This CDR3 is 15 amino acids long. CDR3 amino acids: CASSELGGAGNEQFF. For the CDR3, the DNA is TGTGCCAGCAGTGAGCTTGGGGGGGCCGGAAATGAGCAGTTCTTC.

CDR3 nucleotides: TGTGCCATCAGTGAAAAGCGGTCCCGAGGAAACAATGAGCAGTTCTTC. The encoded protein is CAISEKRSRGNNEQFF. V usage is TRBV10-3 and J usage is TRBJ2-1; a possible D gene is TRBD2 (5 bases). Trimming pared 3 bases from V and 5 bases from J, leaving 17 bases between. This CDR3 has 16 amino acids. Germline CDR1 and CDR2: ENHRY and SYGVKD.

A note on this clone: This CDR3 fails to terminate in the conserved phenylalanine or tryptophan, so it likely reflects a read error. Because the CDR3's place on the DNA is in doubt, the DNA is left out and the CDR3 is given as listed by TCRdb. V is TRBV5-1 and J is TRBJ1-1. The CDR3 length equals 8 residues, ends included. Germline V lookup: CDR1 SGHRS, CDR2 YFSETQ. CDR3: CASSKGGI.

The gene calls are TRBV18 and TRBJ2-1, with 8 bases lining up with TRBD1. This CDR3 spans 15 amino acids. CDR1 KGHSH and CDR2 LQKENI come from the germline V gene. The V gene end was trimmed by 2 bases and the J gene end by 5 bases; junction bases not matched to a gene: 5. The CDR3 DNA reads as TGTGCCAGCTCACCAGAGAGGACAGGGAACAATGAGCAGTTCTTC. Its protein is CASSPERTGNNEQFF.

A single count supports this clone. The genes are TRBV28 and TRBJ2-7; 12 bases are a match to TRBD2. CDR3 length equals 15 residues. Looked up from germline, CDR1 is MDHEN and CDR2 is SYDVKM. The ends lost 6 bases at V and 2 bases at J; junction bases unmatched: 5. The CDR3 region has the DNA TGTGCCAGCAGCCCTCTAGCGGGAGGGACCTACGAGCAGTACTTC. It is translated as CASSPLAGGTYEQYF. Full variable domain (remainder filled in from reference TRBV28 and TRBJ2-7): DVKVTQSSRYLVKRTGEKVFLECVQDMDHENMFWYRQDPGLGLRLIYFSYDVKMKEKGDIPEGYSVSREKKERFSLILESASTNQTSMYLCASSPLAGGTYEQYFGPGTRLTVT.

This clone was seen once. The chain recombines TRBV21-1 with TRBJ1-4. TRBV21-1 is designated a pseudogene. The CDR3 totals 19 residues. The CDR3 region has the DNA TGTGCCAGCAGCAAGGAATCCGGTTCGGGGGTTGTAACTAATGAAAAACTGTTTTTT. This encodes CASSKESGSGVVTNEKLFF.